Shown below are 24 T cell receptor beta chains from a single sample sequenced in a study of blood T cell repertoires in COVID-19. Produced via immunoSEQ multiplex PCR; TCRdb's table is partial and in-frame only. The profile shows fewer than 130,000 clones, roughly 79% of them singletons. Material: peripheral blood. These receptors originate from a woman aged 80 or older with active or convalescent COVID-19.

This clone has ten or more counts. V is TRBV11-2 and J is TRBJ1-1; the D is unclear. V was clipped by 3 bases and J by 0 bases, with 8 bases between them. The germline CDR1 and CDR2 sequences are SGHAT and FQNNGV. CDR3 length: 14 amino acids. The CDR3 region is CASSLNRLNTEAFF. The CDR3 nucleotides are TGTGCCAGCAGCTTGAACAGACTGAACACTGAAGCTTTCTTT.

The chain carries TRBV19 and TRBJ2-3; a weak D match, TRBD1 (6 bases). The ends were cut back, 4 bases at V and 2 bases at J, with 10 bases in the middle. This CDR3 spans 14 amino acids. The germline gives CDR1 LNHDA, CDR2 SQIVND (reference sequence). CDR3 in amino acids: CASSTGQNTDTQYF. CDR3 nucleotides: TGTGCCAGTAGTACAGGACAGAACACAGATACGCAGTATTTT.

The CDR3 here is CASSKCRAVYEQYF. In DNA form, the CDR3 reads TGTGCCAGCAGCAAATGCAGGGCAGTGTACGAGCAGTACTTC. The chain joins TRBV21-1 to TRBJ2-7; the DNA was not used to check the table's D call, TRBD1. TRBV21-1 is a pseudogene segment. The CDR3 length is 14 residues.

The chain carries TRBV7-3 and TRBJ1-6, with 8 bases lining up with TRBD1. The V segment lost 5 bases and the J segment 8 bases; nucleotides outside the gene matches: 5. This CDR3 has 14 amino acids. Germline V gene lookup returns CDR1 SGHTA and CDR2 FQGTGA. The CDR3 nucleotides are TGTGCCAGCAGCGCAGGGGGCTGGGATTCACCCCTCCACTTT. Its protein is CASSAGGWDSPLHF.

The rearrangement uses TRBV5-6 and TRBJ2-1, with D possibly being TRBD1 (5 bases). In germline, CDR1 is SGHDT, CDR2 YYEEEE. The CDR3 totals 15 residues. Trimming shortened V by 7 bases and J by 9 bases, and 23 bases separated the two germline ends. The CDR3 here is CASGRMMGQFGEQFF. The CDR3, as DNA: TGTGCCAGCGGTCGGATGATGGGGCAGTTCGGTGAGCAGTTCTTC.

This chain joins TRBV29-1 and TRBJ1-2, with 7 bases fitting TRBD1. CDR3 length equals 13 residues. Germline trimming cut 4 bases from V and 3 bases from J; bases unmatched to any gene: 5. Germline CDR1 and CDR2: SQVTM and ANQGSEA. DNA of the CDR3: TGCAGCGTTGGATCGGGACAGCACTATGGCTACACCTTC. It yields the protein CSVGSGQHYGYTF. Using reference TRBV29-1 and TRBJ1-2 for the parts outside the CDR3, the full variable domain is SAVISQKPSRDICQRGTSLTIQCQVDSQVTMMFWYRQQPGQSLTLIATANQGSEATYESGFVIDKFPISRPNLTFSTLTVSNMSPEDSSIYLCSVGSGQHYGYTFGSGTRLTVV.

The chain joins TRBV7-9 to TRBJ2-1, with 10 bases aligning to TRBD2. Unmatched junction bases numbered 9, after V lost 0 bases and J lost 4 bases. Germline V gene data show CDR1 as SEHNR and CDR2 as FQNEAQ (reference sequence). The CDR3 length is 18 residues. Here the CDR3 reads CASSLAPTTSGLYNEQFF. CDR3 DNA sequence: TGTGCCAGCAGCTTAGCCCCAACGACTAGCGGGCTGTACAATGAGCAGTTCTTC.

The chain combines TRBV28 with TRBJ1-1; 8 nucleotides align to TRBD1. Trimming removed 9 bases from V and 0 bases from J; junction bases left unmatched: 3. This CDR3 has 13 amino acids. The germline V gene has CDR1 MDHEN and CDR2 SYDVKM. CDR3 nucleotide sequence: TGTGCCAGTCGGACAGGGATGAACACTGAAGCTTTCTTT. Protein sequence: CASRTGMNTEAFF.

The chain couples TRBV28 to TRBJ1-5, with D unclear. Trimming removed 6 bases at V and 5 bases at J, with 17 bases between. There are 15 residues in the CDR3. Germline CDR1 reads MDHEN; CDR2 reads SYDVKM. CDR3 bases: TGTGCCAGCAGGAAAGCGGGGAGGGCTCATCAGCCCCAGCATTTT. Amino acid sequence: CASRKAGRAHQPQHF.

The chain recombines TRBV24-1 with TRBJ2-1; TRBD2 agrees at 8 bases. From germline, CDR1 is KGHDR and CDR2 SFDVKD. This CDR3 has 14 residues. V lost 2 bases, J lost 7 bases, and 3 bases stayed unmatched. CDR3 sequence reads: CATSDSLAGNEQFF. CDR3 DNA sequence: TGTGCCACCAGTGATTCTCTAGCGGGTAATGAGCAGTTCTTC.

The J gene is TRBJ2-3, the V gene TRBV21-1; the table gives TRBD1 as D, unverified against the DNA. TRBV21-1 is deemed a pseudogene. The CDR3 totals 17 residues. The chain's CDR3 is CASSKQFGGSKADTQYF. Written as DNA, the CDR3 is TGTGCCAGCAGCAAACAGTTTGGGGGCTCCAAGGCAGATACGCAGTATTTT.

In DNA form, the CDR3 reads TGTGCCAGCAGTCTAGACAGGAGCTCCTACAATGAGCAGTTCTTC. Residues: CASSLDRSSYNEQFF. V is TRBV6-6 and J is TRBJ2-1; TRBD1 is a possible D gene (6 bases). V dropped 5 bases and J dropped 0 bases, with 11 bases sitting between them. CDR1 is MNHNY and CDR2 is SVGAGI in the germline V gene (reference sequence). CDR3 length: 15 amino acids.

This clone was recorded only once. CDR3 region: CATGTGGTEAFF. CDR3 DNA sequence: TGTGCCACCGGGACAGGGGGAACTGAAGCTTTCTTT. The chain combines TRBV28 with TRBJ1-1; 11 nucleotides agree with TRBD1. The CDR3 loop spans 12 amino acids. Germline V CDR1 and CDR2: MDHEN, SYDVKM. The V segment lost 10 bases and the J segment 5 bases; nucleotides outside the gene matches: 3.

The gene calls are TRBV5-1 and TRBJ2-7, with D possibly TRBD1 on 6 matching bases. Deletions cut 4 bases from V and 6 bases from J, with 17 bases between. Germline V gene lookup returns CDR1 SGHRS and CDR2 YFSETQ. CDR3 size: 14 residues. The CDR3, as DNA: TGCGCCAGCAGCCCTACAGGGTCCTCCCTCGAGCAGTACTTC. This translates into CASSPTGSSLEQYF.

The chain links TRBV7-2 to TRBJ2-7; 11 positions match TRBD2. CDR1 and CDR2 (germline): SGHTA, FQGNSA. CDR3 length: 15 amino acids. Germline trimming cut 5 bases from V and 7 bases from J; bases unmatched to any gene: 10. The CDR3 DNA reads TGTGCCAGCAGCCCAGGGACTAGCGGACAGAAAGAGCAGTACTTC. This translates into CASSPGTSGQKEQYF.

DNA of the CDR3: TGTGCCAGCAGTAGAGCCGGACAGGGATGGGGCAATGAGCAGTTCTTC. Translated, it gives CASSRAGQGWGNEQFF. The chain uses TRBV2 and TRBJ2-1; 8 nucleotides align to TRBD1. CDR1 and CDR2 (germline): SNHLY, FYNNEI. Trimming at V came to 5 bases and at J to 6 bases, leaving 12 bases not matched to a gene. The CDR3 totals 16 residues.

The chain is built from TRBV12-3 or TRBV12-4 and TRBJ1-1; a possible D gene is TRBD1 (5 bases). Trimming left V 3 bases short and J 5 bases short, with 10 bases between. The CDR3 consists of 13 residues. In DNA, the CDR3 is TGTGCCAGCAGTTTGTGGGGCAGAACTGAAGCTTTCTTT. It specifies CASSLWGRTEAFF.

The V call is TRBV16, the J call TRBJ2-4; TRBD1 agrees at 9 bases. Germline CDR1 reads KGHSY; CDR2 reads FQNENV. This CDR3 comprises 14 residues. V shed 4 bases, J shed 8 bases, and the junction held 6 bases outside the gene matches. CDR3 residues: CASSRDREFDIQYF. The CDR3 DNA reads TGTGCCAGCAGCCGGGACAGGGAGTTTGACATTCAGTACTTC.

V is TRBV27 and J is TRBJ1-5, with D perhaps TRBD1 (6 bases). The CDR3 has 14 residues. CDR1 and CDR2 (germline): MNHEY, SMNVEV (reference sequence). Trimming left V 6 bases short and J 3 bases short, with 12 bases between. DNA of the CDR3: TGTGCCAGCAGCCCCGGACAGAACAATCAGCCCCAGCATTTT. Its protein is CASSPGQNNQPQHF.

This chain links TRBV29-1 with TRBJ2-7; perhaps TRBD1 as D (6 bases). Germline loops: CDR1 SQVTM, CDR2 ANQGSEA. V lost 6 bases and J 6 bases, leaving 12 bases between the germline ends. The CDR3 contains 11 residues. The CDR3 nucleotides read TGCAGCGTATACCAGGGGTTCGAGCAGTACTTC. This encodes CSVYQGFEQYF.

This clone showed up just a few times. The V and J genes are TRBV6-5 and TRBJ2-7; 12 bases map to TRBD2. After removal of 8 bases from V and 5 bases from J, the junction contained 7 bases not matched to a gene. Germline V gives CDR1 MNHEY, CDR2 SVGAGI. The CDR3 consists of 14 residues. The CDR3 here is CASWRLAGDNEQYF. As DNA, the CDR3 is TGTGCCAGCTGGCGACTAGCGGGAGACAACGAGCAGTACTTC.

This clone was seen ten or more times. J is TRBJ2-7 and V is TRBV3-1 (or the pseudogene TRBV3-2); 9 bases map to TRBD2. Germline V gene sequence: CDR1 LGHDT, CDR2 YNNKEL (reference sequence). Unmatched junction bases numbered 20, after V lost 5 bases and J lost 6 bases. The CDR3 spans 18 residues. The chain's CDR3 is CASSKRSWREGTGSEQYF. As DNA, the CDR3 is TGTGCCAGCAGCAAAAGAAGTTGGCGGGAGGGTACAGGTAGCGAGCAGTACTTC.

The CDR3 reads CASSSHLTGGASEKLFF. The CDR3 DNA sequence: TGTGCCAGCAGTTCCCACCTCACAGGGGGCGCAAGTGAAAAACTGTTTTTT. The rearrangement joins TRBV28 to TRBJ1-4, with TRBD1 identical over 9 bases. The CDR3 has 17 amino acids. Germline-derived CDR1 and CDR2 are MDHEN and SYDVKM. Losses at the gene ends were 4 bases for V and 7 bases for J; bases not matched to a gene: 13.

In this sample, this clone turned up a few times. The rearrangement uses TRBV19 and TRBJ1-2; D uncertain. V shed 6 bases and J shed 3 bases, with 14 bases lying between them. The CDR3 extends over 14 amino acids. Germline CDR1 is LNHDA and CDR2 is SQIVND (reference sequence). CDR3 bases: TGTGCCAGTAGCTATCCGGGATTCGACTATGGCTACACCTTC. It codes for CASSYPGFDYGYTF.